These 20 T cell receptor beta chains share one sample of origin, sequenced in a study of T cells after yellow fever vaccination (dated 2019 in TCRdb). What the treatment or condition label conveys for this sample: live attenuated yellow fever vaccine strain. The method was 5' RACE. Reads for this sample came from an Illumina HiSeq 2500. TCRdb itself trimmed the public reads at Q25 with fastp, ran MiXCR and retained productive beta chains. Each entry is one CDR3 protein sequence, shown with its most common DNA and genes. Present in this sample are about 94,000 distinct CDR3 sequences, about 8.4% of which were seen just once. Around a sixth of the sample goes to the ten largest clones. Sequences were derived from CD8+ T cells not binding an NS4B(214-222) dextramer, sorted from PBMCs, sampled roughly 15 days after the first yellow fever vaccination. What the cell subset or site label conveys for this sample: NS4B epitope dextramer-negative CD8 T cells. The receptors derive from a man aged 18-30 years who received the YFV17D yellow fever vaccine.

Only a few counts were recorded for this clonotype. The chain joins TRBV28 to TRBJ1-6; D unresolved. Germline V gene sequence: CDR1 MDHEN, CDR2 SYDVKM. V was trimmed by 6 bases and J by 0 bases, leaving 6 bases between them. This CDR3 comprises 14 residues. The DNA for the CDR3 is TGTGCCAGCAGCGAAGTCTCCTATAATTCACCCCTCCACTTT. Amino acids: CASSEVSYNSPLHF.

In its sample, this clonotype was seen a few times. J is TRBJ2-3 and V is TRBV5-4, with D perhaps TRBD1 (5 bases). Germline V gene sequence: CDR1 SGHNT, CDR2 YYREEE (reference sequence). V was pared by 0 bases and J by 5 bases, with 13 bases between. There are 15 residues in the CDR3. The chain's CDR3 is CASSLAGPKEDTQYF. The CDR3, as DNA: TGTGCCAGCAGCTTGGCAGGGCCAAAGGAAGATACGCAGTATTTT.

This sequence joins TRBV7-2 and TRBJ1-1; unclear D gene. The CDR3 has 16 residues. Looked up from germline, CDR1 is SGHTA and CDR2 is FQGNSA. Between the trimmed V and J ends, which lost 1 base and 0 bases, there was a span of 12 bases. CDR3 nucleotide sequence: TGTGCCAGCAGCTTAGTAGGCGGAGAGATGAACACTGAAGCTTTCTTT. Translating gives CASSLVGGEMNTEAFF. The full variable domain, its missing parts supplied by reference TRBV7-2 and TRBJ1-1, is GAGVSQSPSNKVTEKGKDVELRCDPISGHTALYWYRQSLGQGLEFLIYFQGNSAPDKSGLPSDRFSAERTGGSVSTLTIQRTQQEDSAVYLCASSLVGGEMNTEAFFGQGTRLTVV.

This clonotype was seen a few times. The V call is TRBV5-4, the J call TRBJ2-1; D may correspond to TRBD1 or TRBD2 (7 bases each). The germline V gene has CDR1 SGHNT and CDR2 YYREEE (reference sequence). The germline V and J ends were trimmed by 2 bases and 7 bases, with 22 bases remaining between them. CDR3 length equals 17 residues. DNA of the CDR3: TGTGCCAGCAGCTTCGGGGCAGGGGGGGCATCCCCTAATGAGCAGTTCTTC. The encoded protein is CASSFGAGGASPNEQFF. Based on the CDR3 plus reference TRBV5-4 and TRBJ2-1, the full variable domain is ETGVTQSPTHLIKTRGQQVTLRCSSQSGHNTVSWYQQALGQGPQFIFQYYREEENGRGNFPPRFSGLQFPNYSSELNVNALELDDSALYLCASSFGAGGASPNEQFFGPGTRLTVL.

There are a few counts of this clonotype. J is TRBJ2-7 and V is TRBV4-2; no firm D call. Trimming removed 4 bases at V and 2 bases at J, with 12 bases between. The CDR3 is 14 residues long. Germline CDR1 reads LGHNA; CDR2 reads YNFKEQ. The CDR3 region is CASSPEALTYEQYF. DNA for the CDR3: TGTGCCAGCAGCCCAGAGGCTTTAACCTACGAGCAGTACTTC.

The sample holds many counts of this clonotype. The chain combines TRBV12-3 or TRBV12-4 with TRBJ2-7; D is perhaps TRBD1 (6 bases). CDR3 length equals 14 residues. The V gene lost 3 bases and the J gene lost 3 bases, with 12 bases spanning the gap. The DNA for the CDR3 is TGTGCCAGCAGTTTGCGACAGGATTACTACGAGCAGTACTTC. Amino acids: CASSLRQDYYEQYF.

With respect to this clonotype: The junction departs from germline at one end; a sequencing error may be responsible. V gene TRBV3-1 combines with J gene TRBJ2-2, with TRBD2 identical over 10 bases. The CDR3 runs to 17 residues. Germline V gene sequence: CDR1 LGHDT, CDR2 YNNKEL (reference sequence). CDR3 region: CACSQDEGLAATGELFF. The CDR3 nucleotides are TGTGCCTGCAGCCAAGATGAAGGACTAGCGGCCACCGGGGAGCTGTTTTTT.

V and J are TRBV5-4 and TRBJ2-2; D is perhaps TRBD2 (5 bases). V dropped 4 bases and J dropped 6 bases, with 13 bases sitting between them. The CDR3 is 14 residues long. Germline CDR1 and CDR2: SGHNT and YYREEE (reference sequence). In nucleotides, the CDR3 is TGTGCCAGCAGCCTGCTTAGCGCTGCCGGGGAGCTGTTTTTT. It codes for CASSLLSAAGELFF.

This clonotype was counted a few times. V and J are TRBV2 and TRBJ2-1; a possible D gene is TRBD2 (7 bases). The V end lost 6 bases, the J end lost 10 bases, and 28 bases lay between the germline ends. Germline values: CDR1 SNHLY, CDR2 FYNNEI. The CDR3 covers 17 residues. The CDR3 DNA reads TGTGCCAGCAGCAGTCGCCGAGAGGGGGGGCCTCGGGACGAGCAGTTCTTC. Protein product: CASSSRREGGPRDEQFF. Full variable domain (rest looked up from reference TRBV2 and TRBJ2-1): EPEVTQTPSHQVTQMGQEVILRCVPISNHLYFYWYRQILGQKVEFLVSFYNNEISEKSEIFDDQFSVERPDGSNFTLKIRSTKLEDSAMYFCASSSRREGGPRDEQFFGPGTRLTVL.

This chain joins TRBV4-1 and TRBJ2-7; D perhaps matches TRBD1 (6 bases). The germline CDR1 and CDR2 sequences are MGHRA and YSYEKL. CDR3 length: 15 amino acids. V lost 1 base to trimming and J lost 4 bases, with 14 bases between them. CDR3 in DNA: TGCGCCAGCAGCCAAGTTCAGGACAGACTTTACGAGCAGTACTTC. Translating gives CASSQVQDRLYEQYF.

V usage is TRBV5-8 and J usage is TRBJ2-7; D is perhaps TRBD1 (6 bases). Between the trimmed V and J ends, which lost 5 bases and 3 bases, there was a span of 15 bases. The V gene's germline CDR1 is SGHTS and CDR2 YDEGEE. The CDR3 has 14 residues. DNA of the CDR3: TGTGCCAGCAGGGCCAGGGGAGACCACTACGAGCAGTACGTC. Its translation: CASRARGDHYEQYV.

This clonotype showed up just a few times. The chain couples TRBV7-9 to TRBJ1-6; D remains ambiguous. Germline lookup yields CDR1 SEHNR and CDR2 FQNEAQ (reference sequence). Trimming took off 4 bases at V and 5 bases at J, with 3 bases between the two ends. The CDR3 sequence is 12 residues long. The CDR3 reads CASSYDNSPLHF. The CDR3 DNA reads as TGTGCCAGCAGCTACGATAATTCACCCCTCCACTTT.

This clonotype was found a few times. The V gene is TRBV9, the J gene TRBJ2-2; the D is unclear. The ends were cut back, 7 bases at V and 0 bases at J, with 7 bases in the middle. The CDR3 sequence is 13 residues long. Germline-derived CDR1 and CDR2 are SGDLS and YYNGEE. CDR3 in amino acids: CASQGSNTGELFF. The CDR3 nucleotides read TGTGCCAGCCAAGGGTCGAACACCGGGGAGCTGTTTTTT.

This clonotype was detected only a few times. The chain couples TRBV7-6 to TRBJ2-5; weak D call: TRBD1 (6 bases). This CDR3 spans 17 amino acids. Trimming pared 4 bases from V and 2 bases from J, leaving 20 bases between. In germline, CDR1 is SGHVS, CDR2 FNYEAQ. CDR3 sequence: CASSSTTGPEDQETQYF. For the CDR3, the DNA is TGTGCCAGCAGCTCGACTACAGGGCCCGAGGATCAAGAGACCCAGTACTTC.

This clonotype has only a few counts. V is TRBV4-2 and J is TRBJ2-1, with 9 bases identical to TRBD2. CDR3 length: 16 amino acids. V dropped 0 bases and J dropped 1; count of bases not matched to a gene: 1. Germline values: CDR1 LGHNA, CDR2 YNFKEQ. This CDR3 reads CASSQDTSGSYNEQFF. The DNA for the CDR3 is TGTGCCAGCAGCCAAGATACTAGCGGGTCCTACAATGAGCAGTTCTTC.

At least ten counts were recorded for this clonotype. This chain uses TRBV25-1 with TRBJ2-1; D may be TRBD1 (5 bases). CDR3 length equals 12 residues. Germline loops: CDR1 MGHDK, CDR2 SYGVNS. Trimming shortened V by 7 bases and J by 8 bases, and 12 bases separated the two germline ends. CDR3 in amino acids: CASNQGRDEQFF. The CDR3 DNA is TGTGCCAGCAATCAGGGTCGAGATGAGCAGTTCTTC.

The chain carries TRBV5-5 and TRBJ2-7; the D gene could be TRBD1 or TRBD2 (6 bases each). Looked up from germline, CDR1 is SGHKS and CDR2 is YYEKEE (reference sequence). The CDR3 consists of 14 residues. V lost 2 bases and J 2 bases, leaving 11 bases between the germline ends. The CDR3 protein is CASSLRGVTYEQYV. The CDR3 region has the DNA TGTGCCAGCAGCTTAAGGGGGGTCACCTACGAGCAGTACGTC.

The V gene is TRBV12-3 or TRBV12-4, the J gene TRBJ1-1; no firm D call. Trimming removed 3 bases at V and 6 bases at J, with 8 bases between. The CDR3 covers 12 residues. CDR3 nucleotides: TGTGCCAGCAGTTTCGGAACCGCTGAAGCTTTCTTT. It codes for CASSFGTAEAFF.

This rearrangement joins TRBV4-3 to TRBJ2-3; D tentatively reads TRBD1 or TRBD2 (7 bases each). Germline V gene data show CDR1 as LGHNA and CDR2 as YSLEER. V lost 3 bases to trimming and J lost 3 bases, with 19 bases between them. This CDR3 is 17 amino acids long. In nucleotides, the CDR3 is TGCGCCAGCAGCCACCGCTATGGCAGGGGGGGTACAGATACGCAGTATTTT. The encoded protein is CASSHRYGRGGTDTQYF.

The CDR3 coding sequence is TGTGCCAGCAGTTTCCGGGGCGATGAGCAGTTCTTC. This encodes CASSFRGDEQFF. The rearrangement links TRBV12-3 or TRBV12-4 to TRBJ2-1; possibly TRBD1 or TRBD2 for D (5 bases each). Trimming took 3 bases from V and 8 from J, leaving 8 bases between them. CDR3 length equals 12 residues.